The T cell receptor beta chain described here comes from a study of shared clonotypes between healthy human individuals. Study in general: Plates per donor: three CD4 naive, three CD4 memory, two CD8 naive, one CD8 memory. Study-wide findings and caveats: Investigators expected sequencing depth to affect clonotype sharing among donors. Four donors had around 5% of their naive CD4 clonotypes in common. Non-shared clonotypes displayed generation probabilities falling below those of clonotypes present in all four donors.

Selected positively for CCR7 and CD45RO-negative, naive CD8 cells excluded terminally differentiated effector memory CD45RA+ cells. For this clone: Its target is not known.

The repertoire was sequenced with immunoSEQ multiplex PCR; TCRdb's copy has only in-frame clones and lacks some. The data hold a few million clones, with around 93% observed a single time. Germline V gives CDR1 SEHNR, CDR2 FQNEAQ (reference sequence). Losses at the gene ends were 5 bases for V and 0 bases for J; bases not matched to a gene: 4. This CDR3 contains 15 residues. The chain joins TRBV7-9 to TRBJ2-4, with 7 positions matching TRBD2. The clonotype originates from a man younger than 35 in good health. Some clones in this sample may be carry-over from other donors' samples. Sequences were obtained from naive CD8+ T cells from PBMCs. The CDR3 coding sequence is TGTGCCAGCAGCGGCTCGGGGGGAGCCAAAAACATTCAGTACTTC. Translating gives CASSGSGGAKNIQYF.